This T cell receptor beta chain came from a study of shared clonotypes between healthy human individuals. Whole-study findings and limits: The expectation was that sequencing depth would affect clonotype sharing among donors.

Concerning this clone itself: Its antigen is not known.

As handled by the study authors: Junction-only immunoSEQ sequences carried no quality scores, so filtering differed. TCRdb's copy holds only in-frame clones and misses some; the assay was immunoSEQ multiplex PCR. The V and J calls and clone size are taken from that table; D and trimming were inferred from the DNA. Among around 1.6 million clones, 95% to 99% were seen once, and the ten largest hold roughly 0.42%. V was clipped by 5 bases and J by 0 bases; unmatched bases: 10. CDR1 SGHTA and CDR2 FQGNSA come from the germline V gene. The CDR3 extends over 18 amino acids. The sequence derives from a man aged 25-45 years in good health. This chain joins TRBV7-2 and TRBJ2-3; TRBD2 matches at 11 bases. Sequences were obtained from naive CD4+ T cells sorted from blood. Subset: CD45RA+ positively selected. The CDR3 nucleotides read TGTGCCAGCAGCCCGACCGGGACTAGCGGATCTAGCACAGATACGCAGTATTTT. It encodes CASSPTGTSGSSTDTQYF.